The rows below give T cell receptor beta chains drawn from one sample of a study of CD8+CD57+ T cells in acquired aplastic anemia. TCRdb ran MiXCR on the reads and lists one entry per CDR3 protein. The profile shows about 160,000 distinct CDR3 sequences, 47% of them singletons. Sequencing was performed on sorted CD4+, CD8+, or CD8+CD57+ T cells (not recorded which) from PBMCs. Source of these receptors: a human donor with aplastic anemia. CDR3s include the opening cysteine and the closing phenylalanine or tryptophan. The D gene is left open where the match is weak.

d_gene: TRBD2; v_gene: TRBV19; CDR3aa: CASESGTSYNEQFF
d_gene: TRBD1; v_gene: TRBV11-2; CDR3aa: CASSPRPGGNLNTGELFF
d_gene: -; v_gene: TRBV19; CDR3aa: CASSIAGNEQYF
d_gene: -; v_gene: TRBV6-5; CDR3aa: CASTRGLNTEAFF
d_gene: -; v_gene: TRBV7-8; CDR3aa: CASLDREVSYEQYF
d_gene: TRBD1; v_gene: TRBV2; CDR3aa: CASNEGGSYEQYF
d_gene: TRBD1; v_gene: TRBV20-1; CDR3aa: CSAGSAPGQGLYGYTF
d_gene: -; v_gene: TRBV12-3/TRBV12-4; CDR3aa: CASSYRGPSTEAFF
d_gene: -; v_gene: TRBV2; CDR3aa: CASSEADSNNSPLHF
d_gene: TRBD2; v_gene: TRBV25-1; CDR3aa: CASSRREGVNEQYF
d_gene: -; v_gene: TRBV29-1; CDR3aa: CSVEDSVWGSNTEAFF
d_gene: -; v_gene: TRBV24-1; CDR3aa: CATSDISNQETQYF
d_gene: -; v_gene: TRBV5-4; CDR3aa: CASSLTENSPLHF
d_gene: -; v_gene: TRBV27; CDR3aa: CASSLLAFGLPYEQYF
d_gene: TRBD1; v_gene: TRBV6-1; CDR3aa: CASSFRRDSYYEQYF
d_gene: TRBD2; v_gene: TRBV10-3; CDR3aa: CATGGTSGSDTGELFF
d_gene: -; v_gene: TRBV5-1; CDR3aa: CASSLGSSGELFF
d_gene: -; v_gene: TRBV19; CDR3aa: CATEGQGYEQYF
d_gene: -; v_gene: TRBV12-3/TRBV12-4; CDR3aa: CASSLDPRGETQYF
d_gene: -; v_gene: TRBV5-1; CDR3aa: CASSFSGTAKGENLFF
d_gene: -; v_gene: TRBV20-1; CDR3aa: CSAHQGQGYTF
d_gene: TRBD2; v_gene: TRBV29-1; CDR3aa: CSDLGAGLAGGGNEQYF
d_gene: -; v_gene: TRBV14; CDR3aa: CATALTVSSGNTIYF
d_gene: TRBD1; v_gene: TRBV7-2; CDR3aa: CASSDAGTGGYGYTF
d_gene: -; v_gene: TRBV5-1; CDR3aa: CASSSVVGSYNEQFF
d_gene: -; v_gene: TRBV6-5; CDR3aa: CASSYEATTDTEAFF
d_gene: -; v_gene: TRBV19; CDR3aa: CASTEGGGELFF
d_gene: -; v_gene: TRBV7-6; CDR3aa: CASSHGDHEQYF
d_gene: -; v_gene: TRBV7-2; CDR3aa: CASSSLGGNIQYF
d_gene: -; v_gene: TRBV5-1; CDR3aa: CASSAQSSSNTEAFF
d_gene: -; v_gene: TRBV15; CDR3aa: CATSTLRLKGNTEAFF
d_gene: -; v_gene: TRBV11-1; CDR3aa: CASSPRWVNFGVYGYTF
d_gene: TRBD2; v_gene: TRBV20-1; CDR3aa: CSARERGLAGETQYF
d_gene: -; v_gene: TRBV29-1; CDR3aa: CSVESGETQYF
d_gene: -; v_gene: TRBV20-1; CDR3aa: CSAQSDQTGFYEQYF
d_gene: -; v_gene: TRBV4-2; CDR3aa: CASSQEGLETQYF
d_gene: -; v_gene: TRBV20-1; CDR3aa: CSAPATGTGNNKQFF
d_gene: -; v_gene: TRBV11-3; CDR3aa: CASSLQGGANTQYF
d_gene: TRBD2; v_gene: TRBV27; CDR3aa: CASRSSGGYEQYF
d_gene: TRBD1; v_gene: TRBV7-8; CDR3aa: CASSSGQGAYEQYF
d_gene: -; v_gene: TRBV10-3; CDR3aa: CAVSESGREYTYEQYF
d_gene: -; v_gene: TRBV7-2; CDR3aa: CASSRGGTQYF
d_gene: -; v_gene: TRBV19; CDR3aa: CASSIGTEANYGYTF
d_gene: -; v_gene: TRBV11-2; CDR3aa: CASSPAFLGHLGGELFF
d_gene: TRBD2; v_gene: TRBV19; CDR3aa: CASTFSGRADTQYF
d_gene: -; v_gene: TRBV4-3; CDR3aa: CASSPRGSGLYNEQFF